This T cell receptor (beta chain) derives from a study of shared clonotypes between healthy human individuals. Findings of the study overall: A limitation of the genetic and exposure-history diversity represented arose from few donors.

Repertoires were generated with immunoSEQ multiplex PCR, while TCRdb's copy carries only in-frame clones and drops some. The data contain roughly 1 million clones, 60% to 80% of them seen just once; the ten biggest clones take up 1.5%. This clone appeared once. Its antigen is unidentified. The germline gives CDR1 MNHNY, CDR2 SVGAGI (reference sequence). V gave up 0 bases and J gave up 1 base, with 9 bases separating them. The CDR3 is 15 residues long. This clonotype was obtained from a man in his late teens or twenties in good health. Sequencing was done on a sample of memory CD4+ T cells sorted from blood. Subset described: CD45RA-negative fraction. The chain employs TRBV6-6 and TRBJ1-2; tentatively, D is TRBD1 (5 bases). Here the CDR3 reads CASSYSVGGNYGYTF. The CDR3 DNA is TGTGCCAGCAGTTACTCCGTCGGGGGTAACTATGGCTACACCTTC.